Given below is one T cell receptor beta chain in context. The entry originates in a study of blood T cell repertoires in COVID-19. Sequenced by immunoSEQ multiplex PCR; TCRdb stores in-frame clones only, minus some. Here the sample spans just over 300,000 clones, nearly 90% being singletons. CDR1 is MGHDK and CDR2 is SYGVNS in the germline V gene. The V gene end was trimmed by 4 bases and the J gene end by 1 base; junction bases not matched to a gene: 9. This CDR3 is built from 16 residues. The clonotype originates from a woman aged 25 to 39 with COVID-19, enrolled during active disease. The V call is TRBV25-1, the J call TRBJ1-1; 7 positions agree with TRBD1. Sequencing was carried out using peripheral blood. As DNA, the CDR3 is TGTGCCAGCAGTGCCGACAGGGTGATCGGGAACACTGAAGCTTTCTTT. Translated: CASSADRVIGNTEAFF.